This TCR beta chain came from a study of Graves' ophthalmopathy and Graves' hyperthyroidism (dated by TCRdb to the late 2010s). About the full investigation: Peripheral blood was collected at initial diagnosis, before any treatment. To explore V-J signatures that separate ophthalmopathy from hyperthyroidism, a discovery set of more than 95 patients was enrolled, consisting of about 45 with ophthalmopathy and fewer than 60 with stable hyperthyroidism. In total, around 140 blood samples were TCR-sequenced: around 42 ophthalmopathy, roughly 77 hyperthyroidism and around 17 hyperthyroidism-to-ophthalmopathy patients. For independent validation, a separate cohort was made up of 18 to 20 hyperthyroidism patients plus 17 patients who later progressed from hyperthyroidism to ophthalmopathy. The study used signatures of the TCR beta repertoire to tell Graves' ophthalmopathy apart from Graves' hyperthyroidism and to predict which patients would progress to ophthalmopathy. In about six hyperthyroidism patients, T-cell repertoires of thyroid tissue and blood were compared. Following sampling, methimazole starting at 30 mg daily was administered to hyperthyroidism patients, and high-dose intravenous methylprednisolone was administered to ophthalmopathy patients. Study-level results and caveats: In validation, the model predicted ophthalmopathy progression with about 70% sensitivity and around 72% specificity; around twelve predicted patients were CT-confirmed with GO in a median of 6.5 months. Most expanded thyroid clonotypes with frequency above 0.001 were also detected in blood, suggesting blood repertoires may reflect the thyroid immune response. In cross-validation, the 13-signature model distinguished ophthalmopathy from stable hyperthyroidism with around 90% sensitivity and around 83% specificity, while in the test set the corresponding values were about 80% and 75%. Sample size was not statistically predetermined, and group allocation was not concealed from the investigators.

For repertoire sequencing, TCR beta CDR3 regions were amplified from RNA transcripts. The first round was an RT-PCR using HTBI primers with the Qiagen OneStep RT-PCR kit, and this first round was followed by a second-round multiplex PCR, then size selection and purification. Libraries were sequenced paired-end with 100 bp reads on an Illumina HiSeq2000. For the original study's pipeline: Reads were processed with SOAPnuke, discarding reads with adapters, uncalled bases, mean Phred below 15, or no exact constant-primer or identifier match. COPE v1.2.5 was used to merge high-quality paired reads. Each unique nucleotide sequence was treated as a clonotype, and MiTCR v1.1 was used to align the clonotypes to the IMGT TRB V, D and J references. The analysis was limited to V-J combinations with a frequency above 0.0001, which together covered 98% to 99.2% of repertoires. For each V-J combination, a TCR clonal expansion and chaos score was defined as F50 clonal expansion divided by the chaos observed in the TCRdist matrix. Welch's t-statistics and random forest were used to reduce the features to 10 to 15 V-J combinations, which were then used as input to a naive Bayes classifier. The Morisita-Horn index was used to measure how similar the thyroid and blood repertoires were. The public reads were quality trimmed at Q25 with fastp and then assembled into clones with MiXCR by TCRdb, keeping productive beta chains. Entries that share a CDR3 protein sequence are merged under the most common genes and DNA. The V and J calls come from TCRdb's annotation, not from the publication. The sample includes around 660,000 distinct CDR3 sequences, with approximately 39% observed a single time. The top ten hold over 2.5% of the sample.

From cysteine to phenylalanine, the CDR3 is 15 amino acids long. The sequence is cut down to CDR3 DNA, 45 bases in frame from base 1. The germline V gene (reference sequence) gives CDR1 as SEHNR and CDR2 as FQNEAQ. With respect to this clonotype: Its antigen is still unknown. Mismatch with germline at one junction end may stem from a read error.

Patients with ophthalmopathy had moderately to severely active disease, with a Clinical Activity Score of 3 or more, a NOSPECS grade of 4 or more, and a disease duration of less than 3 months. Patients with other autoimmune diseases, uncontrolled infections, pregnancy or lactation were excluded. Diagnosis relied on clinical symptoms, serum thyroxine, TRAb, thyroid ultrasound and orbital computed tomography. PBMCs were isolated from 8 to 10 ml of fresh peripheral blood by Ficoll-Paque density gradient centrifugation. Total RNA was extracted with Trizol reagent and quality-checked on an Agilent 2100 Bioanalyzer.

Input material: peripheral blood. The chain is encoded by TRBV7-9 joined to TRBJ1-1, with the identity of the D gene unclear. This receptor was identified in an adult man with Graves' ophthalmopathy. Read as DNA, the sequence is TGTGCCAGCAGCTTACTAGCGGGAGTGAAGACTGAAGCTTTCTTT. This sequence encodes CASSLLAGVKTEAFF.